The clone carrying this T cell receptor (beta chain) came up once. The PCR made use of 60 Vbeta and 13 Jbeta primers. Libraries were prepared by immunoSEQ multiplex PCR; TCRdb keeps only in-frame clonotypes and omits some of them. The sample holds about 130,000 clones; roughly 76% are singletons and the top ten take 3% to 4%. This record belongs to a study of cytomegalovirus exposure and HLA in healthy donors. The TCR comes from a woman between 45 and 60 years old in good health and CMV-seronegative. The sequenced material came from PBMCs.

The CDR3 protein is CASRQAGTGGAQYF. CDR3 bases: TGTGCCAGCAGACAAGCCGGGACAGGGGGGGCCCAGTACTTC. This chain uses TRBV27 with TRBJ2-5; TRBD1 matches at 11 bases. V was pared by 6 bases and J by 9 bases, with 9 bases of the junction left unmatched. The CDR3 length is 14 residues. Germline assignment: CDR1 MNHEY and CDR2 SMNVEV (reference sequence).